This T cell receptor beta chain was observed in a study of CD8 T cells in Susac syndrome. Germline V gene lookup returns CDR1 LGHDT and CDR2 YNNKEL (reference sequence). V lost 0 bases and J 1 base, leaving 10 bases between the germline ends. The CDR3 is made up of 16 amino acids. Sequencing targeted TCR beta in blood CD8+ and CD4+ T cells. RNA totalling roughly 0.5 to 1 ug underwent reverse transcription with random hexamers. A multiplex approach, immunoSEQ multiplex PCR, amplified TCR beta CDR3 across 54 Vbeta and 13 Jbeta. TCRdb recomputed calls from the immunoSEQ multiplex PCR reads with MiXCR, one row per CDR3 protein. Here the sample spans around 160,000 distinct CDR3 sequences, over 85% being singletons.

The sequence was collected from a human donor in good health. The V call is TRBV3-1, the J call TRBJ1-5; a possible D gene is TRBD1 (5 bases). Sequences were obtained from CD4+ T cells from PBMCs. This chain's CDR3 is CASSQDWGRSNQPQHF. DNA of the CDR3: TGTGCCAGCAGCCAAGATTGGGGCAGGAGCAATCAGCCCCAGCATTTT.